One sample yielded the 28 T cell receptor beta chains listed below, sequenced in a study of T cells in localized non-small cell lung cancer (dated by TCRdb to about 2020). The library was made by the immunoSEQ multiplex PCR assay. In its TCRdb copy, this immuneACCESS table keeps in-frame sequences only and misses some clones. Where compared with another copy, unresolved V genes explain less than half of these, and the others have no known cause. Counted in this sample were approximately 34,000 clones; approximately 90% of them appeared once. The top ten clonotypes cover approximately 7.2% of the sample. This specimen consisted of peripheral blood, obtained before any cancer treatment. The receptors originated from a woman between 35 and 75 years old with stage I lung adenocarcinoma.

CDR3 amino acids: CASWDRLGTEAFF. The CDR3 region has the DNA TGTGCCAGTTGGGACAGGCTGGGCACTGAAGCTTTCTTT. The genes are TRBV28 and TRBJ1-1, with 8 bases lining up with TRBD1. The CDR3 is 13 residues long. J lost 4 bases, V lost 9 bases, and 7 bases had no gene match. Germline lookup yields CDR1 MDHEN and CDR2 SYDVKM.

The CDR3 nucleotides read TGTGCCACCAGCAGAGATTTATACGGGTATAGCAATCAGCCCCAGCATTTT. Protein: CATSRDLYGYSNQPQHF. V usage is TRBV15 and J usage is TRBJ1-5; D gene ambiguous. CDR1 is LNHNV, CDR2 YYDKDF, per germline (reference sequence). The CDR3 has 17 residues. Trimming cost V 0 bases and J 0 bases, with 12 bases left between them.

The chain joins TRBV7-3 to TRBJ2-5; no definite D call. This CDR3 is built from 13 residues. Germline V lookup: CDR1 SGHTA, CDR2 FQGTGA. V dropped 1 base and J dropped 7 bases, with 10 bases sitting between them. CDR3 protein: CASSLSLRGTQYF. CDR3 DNA: TGTGCCAGCAGCTTAAGTCTGCGAGGGACCCAGTACTTC.

The rearrangement links TRBV5-1 to TRBJ1-2; TRBD1 agrees at 8 bases. The CDR3 runs 13 residues. Germline CDR1 SGHRS, CDR2 YFSETQ. Trimming removed 0 bases from V and 7 bases from J; junction bases left unmatched: 2. For the CDR3, the DNA is TGCGCCAGCAGCTTGGGACAGGGGATTGGCTACACCTTC. Encoded protein: CASSLGQGIGYTF.

The chain employs TRBV9 and TRBJ2-5; D ambiguous. CDR1 and CDR2 (germline): SGDLS, YYNGEE. The CDR3 is 12 residues long. V lost 0 bases, J lost 4 bases, and 4 bases lay in between. CDR3 nucleotides: TGTGCCAGCAGCGTAGAAGGAGAGACCCAGTACTTC. It yields the protein CASSVEGETQYF.

The CDR3 protein is CAIGQDRGEATEAFF. In DNA, the CDR3 is TGTGCCATCGGACAGGACAGGGGGGAAGCCACTGAAGCTTTCTTT. This chain connects TRBV10-3 to TRBJ1-1; TRBD1 matches at 10 bases. The germline CDR1 and CDR2 sequences are ENHRY and SYGVKD. Unmatched junction bases numbered 10, after V lost 8 bases and J lost 4 bases. CDR3 length equals 15 residues.

The J gene is TRBJ1-2, the V gene TRBV28; tentatively, D is TRBD1 (5 bases). CDR1 is MDHEN and CDR2 is SYDVKM in the germline V gene. CDR3 length equals 13 residues. V lost 4 bases to trimming and J lost 7 bases, with 13 bases between them. The DNA of the CDR3 is TGTGCCAGCAGTTCCCCGGGGGGACGTGGCTACACCTTC. Protein: CASSSPGGRGYTF.

In its sample, this clone was seen a few times. V is TRBV2 and J is TRBJ1-6, with 7 bases that match TRBD1. V gave up 3 bases and J gave up 6 bases; unmatched junction bases: 5. Per the germline V gene, CDR1 is SNHLY and CDR2 is FYNNEI. The length of the CDR3 is 15 residues. The CDR3 coding sequence is TGTGCCAGCAGTGAGCGTCCAGGGGGTAATTCACCCCTCCACTTT. Amino acid sequence: CASSERPGGNSPLHF.

The V and J genes are TRBV7-2 and TRBJ2-1; 7 bases fit TRBD1. V lost 1 base to trimming and J lost 4 bases; unmatched junction nucleotides: 4. This CDR3 contains 15 residues. Germline CDR1 and CDR2: SGHTA and FQGNSA. Written as DNA, the CDR3 is TGTGCCAGCAGCTTAGACAGGGGATCATACAATGAGCAGTTCTTC. The encoded protein is CASSLDRGSYNEQFF.

This clone has just one count. The chain uses TRBV29-1 and TRBJ2-1; the match to TRBD2 covers 8 bases. CDR1 and CDR2 from the germline V gene are SQVTM and ANQGSEA. This CDR3 is 16 amino acids long. J lost 5 bases, V lost 0 bases, and 9 bases had no gene match. In DNA, the CDR3 is TGCAGCGTTGAAGATCTCTCAACGGGGGGGCACAATGAGCAGTTCTTC. Encoded protein: CSVEDLSTGGHNEQFF.

The rearrangement joins TRBV6-1 to TRBJ2-7; 7 positions match TRBD1. The germline gives CDR1 MNHNS, CDR2 SASEGT. This CDR3 region has 14 residues. V was pared by 4 bases and J by 2 bases, with 5 bases of the junction left unmatched. The CDR3 loop is CASSATGATYEQYF. The CDR3 DNA follows: TGTGCCAGCAGTGCCACAGGGGCCACCTACGAGCAGTACTTC.

The chain joins TRBV7-6 to TRBJ1-5, with 7 bases fitting TRBD1. The germline V gene has CDR1 SGHVS and CDR2 FNYEAQ. V dropped 5 bases and J dropped 2; count of bases not matched to a gene: 9. The CDR3 consists of 16 residues. CDR3 sequence (DNA): TGTGCCAGCAGCCCAACCACAGGGGTGGGCAATCAGCCCCAGCATTTT. Translation: CASSPTTGVGNQPQHF.

The rearrangement uses TRBV5-8 and TRBJ1-5; D might be TRBD1 (6 bases). Germline assignment: CDR1 SGHTS and CDR2 YDEGEE. V gave up 0 bases and J gave up 5 bases, with 12 bases separating them. CDR3 length: 15 residues. CDR3 region: CASSLGDRRYQPQHF. CDR3 DNA: TGTGCCAGCAGCTTGGGCGACAGGCGATATCAGCCCCAGCATTTT.

This clone appeared a single time. The chain uses TRBV5-1 and TRBJ1-1, with TRBD1 matching 7 bases. Trimming at V came to 7 bases and at J to 6 bases, leaving 12 bases not matched to a gene. There are 14 residues in the CDR3. Germline CDR1 and CDR2: SGHRS and YFSETQ. The CDR3 loop is CASRGEPGTAEAFF. The CDR3 DNA reads TGCGCCAGCCGCGGCGAGCCCGGGACAGCTGAAGCTTTCTTT. Combining the CDR3 with reference TRBV5-1 and TRBJ1-1 gives the whole variable domain KAGVTQTPRYLIKTRGQQVTLSCSPISGHRSVSWYQQTPGQGLQFLFEYFSETQRNKGNFPGRFSGRQFSNSRSEMNVSTLELGDSALYLCASRGEPGTAEAFFGQGTRLTVV.

The J gene is TRBJ2-1, the V gene TRBV5-1, with TRBD1 as a possible D gene (6 bases). Germline-derived CDR1 and CDR2 are SGHRS and YFSETQ. The V end was cut by 4 bases, the J end by 5 bases, with 10 bases between. The CDR3 totals 13 residues. CDR3 DNA sequence: TGCGCCAGCAGCCCAGGGGAGAACAATGAGCAGTTCTTC. Protein: CASSPGENNEQFF.

The chain has TRBV2 and TRBJ1-1; no definite D call. V was pared by 5 bases and J by 5 bases, with 12 bases between. CDR3 length equals 13 residues. In germline, CDR1 is SNHLY, CDR2 FYNNEI. CDR3 loop: CASSQAPRTEAFF. The CDR3 bases are TGTGCCAGCAGTCAGGCCCCGAGAACTGAAGCTTTCTTT. The full variable domain, rest sourced from reference TRBV2 and TRBJ1-1, is EPEVTQTPSHQVTQMGQEVILRCVPISNHLYFYWYRQILGQKVEFLVSFYNNEISEKSEIFDDQFSVERPDGSNFTLKIRSTKLEDSAMYFCASSQAPRTEAFFGQGTRLTVV.

This clone has just one count. The V gene is TRBV27, the J gene TRBJ2-1; no clear D gene. V was pared by 6 bases and J by 5 bases, with 5 bases between. CDR3 length: 11 residues. The V gene's germline CDR1 is MNHEY and CDR2 SMNVEV (reference sequence). The CDR3 spells CASRVNNEQFF. The CDR3 bases are TGTGCCAGCAGGGTTAACAATGAGCAGTTCTTC.

The J gene is TRBJ2-7, the V gene TRBV6-6, with 9 bases fitting TRBD1. With V trimmed by 3 bases and J by 6 bases, 9 bases remained unmatched. CDR1 and CDR2 from the germline V gene are MNHNY and SVGAGI (reference sequence). The CDR3 is made up of 15 amino acids. This CDR3 is CASSYVGQGRGEQYF. The DNA for the CDR3 is TGTGCCAGCAGTTATGTGGGACAGGGACGAGGCGAGCAGTACTTC.

The genes are TRBV28 and TRBJ1-6, with D possibly matching TRBD1 (5 bases). Per the germline V gene, CDR1 is MDHEN and CDR2 is SYDVKM. Trimming took off 3 bases at V and 9 bases at J, with 15 bases between the two ends. The CDR3 is 15 residues long. CDR3 protein: CASSFLTGEGSPLHF. In DNA, the CDR3 is TGTGCCAGCAGTTTTCTGACGGGGGAGGGTTCACCCCTCCACTTT.

The genes are TRBV5-1 and TRBJ1-5; weak D call: TRBD1 (5 bases). Germline V gene sequence: CDR1 SGHRS, CDR2 YFSETQ. V was clipped by 0 bases and J by 1 base, with 8 bases between them. The CDR3 extends over 15 amino acids. DNA of the CDR3: TGCGCCAGCAGCTTGGAGGGACGGAGCAATCAGCCCCAGCATTTT. Protein product: CASSLEGRSNQPQHF. Full variable domain (remainder filled in from reference TRBV5-1 and TRBJ1-5): KAGVTQTPRYLIKTRGQQVTLSCSPISGHRSVSWYQQTPGQGLQFLFEYFSETQRNKGNFPGRFSGRQFSNSRSEMNVSTLELGDSALYLCASSLEGRSNQPQHFGDGTRLSIL.

The sample holds one count of this clone. The chain couples TRBV28 to TRBJ1-5; TRBD1 might be the D (5 bases). Germline-derived CDR1 and CDR2 are MDHEN and SYDVKM. The CDR3 contains 14 residues. The V and J ends lost 7 bases and 5 bases respectively, with 15 bases between them. The CDR3 nucleotides read TGTGCCAGCATCTTAACCGGGGGGGATCAGCCCCAGCATTTT. Protein sequence: CASILTGGDQPQHF.

The rearrangement links TRBV5-1 to TRBJ2-5; D call uncertain. Trimming pared 1 base from V and 4 bases from J, leaving 8 bases between. The CDR3 runs 13 residues. From germline, CDR1 is SGHRS and CDR2 YFSETQ. The CDR3 region has the DNA TGCGCCAGCAGCTTGAGCAAGCGAGAGACCCAGTACTTC. Translated: CASSLSKRETQYF.

The chain joins TRBV6-6 to TRBJ2-2; 8 nucleotides line up with TRBD1. The germline V gene has CDR1 MNHNY and CDR2 SVGAGI (reference sequence). The CDR3 covers 14 residues. Unmatched junction bases numbered 3, after V lost 5 bases and J lost 4 bases. The CDR3 sequence is CASSPTGGTGELFF. DNA for the CDR3: TGTGCCAGCAGTCCCACAGGGGGCACCGGGGAGCTGTTTTTT.

This clone was counted between two and nine times. V is TRBV10-1 and J is TRBJ1-1; weak D call: TRBD1 (6 bases). The V end lost 5 bases, the J end lost 4 bases, and 11 bases lay between the germline ends. CDR3 size: 13 residues. Germline V gives CDR1 WNHNN, CDR2 SYGVQD (reference sequence). The CDR3 here is CASSSQGATEAFF. Written as DNA, the CDR3 is TGCGCCAGCAGTTCACAGGGAGCCACTGAAGCTTTCTTT.

The chain has TRBV5-1 and TRBJ2-3; D assignment may be TRBD1 or TRBD2 (5 bases each). The germline CDR1 and CDR2 sequences are SGHRS and YFSETQ. The CDR3 covers 15 residues. The V and J ends lost 6 bases and 2 bases respectively, with 16 bases between them. The CDR3 loop is CASTVEGTPTDTQYF. The CDR3 DNA reads as TGCGCCAGCACCGTTGAGGGGACCCCCACAGATACGCAGTATTTT.

This rearrangement joins TRBV7-8 to TRBJ2-7; tentative D call: TRBD1 (6 bases). Germline values: CDR1 SGHVS, CDR2 FQNEAQ. V was cut by 1 base and J by 2 bases, with 9 bases left in between. The CDR3 consists of 14 residues. For the CDR3, the DNA is TGTGCCAGCAGCTTAGGAGGGGGAACCTACGAGCAGTACTTC. Residues: CASSLGGGTYEQYF.

V and J are TRBV6-5 and TRBJ2-7, with unresolved D. The CDR3 spans 11 residues. Germline lookup yields CDR1 MNHEY and CDR2 SVGAGI. With 5 bases removed from V and 7 bases from J, the gap between germline ends came to 9 bases. The CDR3, as DNA: TGTGCCAGCAGTGACTGGAGAGAGCAGTACTTC. Its protein is CASSDWREQYF.

V and J are TRBV12-5 and TRBJ1-3; D is ambiguous. CDR1 and CDR2 (germline): LGHNT, FRNRAP. V lost 5 bases and J 0 bases, leaving 14 bases between the germline ends. The CDR3 covers 16 residues. The CDR3 sequence: CASGPGVGNSGNTIYF. CDR3 coding DNA: TGTGCTAGTGGTCCCGGGGTAGGGAACTCTGGAAACACCATATATTTT.